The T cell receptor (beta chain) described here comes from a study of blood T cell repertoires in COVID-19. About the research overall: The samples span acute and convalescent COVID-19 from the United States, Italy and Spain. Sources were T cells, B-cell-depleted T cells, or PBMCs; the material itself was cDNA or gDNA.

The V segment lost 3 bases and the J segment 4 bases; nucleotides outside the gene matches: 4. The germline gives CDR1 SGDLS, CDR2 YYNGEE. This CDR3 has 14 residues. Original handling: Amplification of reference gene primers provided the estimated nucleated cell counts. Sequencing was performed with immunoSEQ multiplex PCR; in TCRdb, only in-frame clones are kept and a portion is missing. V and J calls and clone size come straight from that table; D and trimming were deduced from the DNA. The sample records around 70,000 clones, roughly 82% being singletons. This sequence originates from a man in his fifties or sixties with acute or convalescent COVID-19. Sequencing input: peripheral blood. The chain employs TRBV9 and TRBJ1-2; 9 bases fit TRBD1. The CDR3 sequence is CASSARTGAYGYTF. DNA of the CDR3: TGTGCCAGCAGCGCCAGGACAGGGGCCTATGGCTACACCTTC.